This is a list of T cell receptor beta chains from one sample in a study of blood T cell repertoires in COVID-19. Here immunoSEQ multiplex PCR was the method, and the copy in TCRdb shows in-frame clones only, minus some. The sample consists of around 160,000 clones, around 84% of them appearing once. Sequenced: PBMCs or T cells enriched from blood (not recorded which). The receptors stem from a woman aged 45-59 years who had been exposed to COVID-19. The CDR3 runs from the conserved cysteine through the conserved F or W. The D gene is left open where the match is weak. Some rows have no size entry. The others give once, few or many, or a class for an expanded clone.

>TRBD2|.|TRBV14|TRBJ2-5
TGTGCCAGCAGCACACTCACTAGCGGCGGGGAGACCCAGTACTTC
CASSTLTSGGETQYF
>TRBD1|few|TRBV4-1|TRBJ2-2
TGCGCCAGCAGCCGCGGACAGGGGACGAACACCGGGGAGCTGTTTTTT
CASSRGQGTNTGELFF
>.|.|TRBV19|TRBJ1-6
TGTGCCAGTAGTTCTACTTCGGGACGTCGGGGAGGTTCACCCCTCCACTTT
CASSSTSGRRGGSPLHF
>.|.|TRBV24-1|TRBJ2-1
TGTGCCACCAGTTCCAGGGAATACAATGAGCAGTTCTTC
CATSSREYNEQFF
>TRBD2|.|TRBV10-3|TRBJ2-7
TGTGCCACAGGGCGTGGGACTAGCGGGAGTGGGTCCTACGAGCAGTACTTC
CATGRGTSGSGSYEQYF
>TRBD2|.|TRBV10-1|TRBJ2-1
TGCGCCAGCAGTGCGACTAGCGGGGGTACCTACAATGAGCAGTTCTTC
CASSATSGGTYNEQFF
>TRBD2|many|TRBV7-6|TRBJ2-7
TGTGCCAGCAGCTCAGCGGGAGGCGGAAGCGAGCAGTACTTC
CASSSAGGGSEQYF
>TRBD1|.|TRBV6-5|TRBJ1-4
TGTGCCAGCAGTTACTCAGGGGGCCGTGAAAAACTGTTTTTT
CASSYSGGREKLFF
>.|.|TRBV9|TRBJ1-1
TGTGCCAGCAGCGTAGGAGGGATCACTGAAGCTTTCTTT
CASSVGGITEAFF
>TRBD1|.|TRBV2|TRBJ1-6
TGTGCCAGCAGTAGGGACAGGGTAGCACCCCTCCACTTT
CASSRDRVAPLHF
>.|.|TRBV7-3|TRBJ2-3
TGTGCCAGCAGTAGGACCGGGGGCACAGATACGCAGTATTTT
CASSRTGGTDTQYF
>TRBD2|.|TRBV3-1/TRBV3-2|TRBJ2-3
TGTGCCAGCAGCTCCCAGACTAGCGGGGGGACAGATACGCAGTATTTT
CASSSQTSGGTDTQYF
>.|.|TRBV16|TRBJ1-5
TGTGCCAGCAGCCAAAGGGGCAGCAATCAGCCCCAGCATTTT
CASSQRGSNQPQHF
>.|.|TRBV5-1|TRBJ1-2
TGCGCCAGCAGCTCGACGGAGCTTGGTGGCTACACCTTC
CASSSTELGGYTF
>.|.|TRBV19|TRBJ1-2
TGTGCCAGTAGTATGGGCAGGGCCTATGGCTACACCTTC
CASSMGRAYGYTF
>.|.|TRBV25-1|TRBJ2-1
TGTGCCAGCAGTCTTTATGAGCAGTTCTTC
CASSLYEQFF
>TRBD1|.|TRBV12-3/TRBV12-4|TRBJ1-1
TGTGCCAGCAGACAAGGACAGGGTCGCGCTTTCTTT
CASRQGQGRAFF
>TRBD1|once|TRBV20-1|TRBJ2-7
TGCAGTGCTAGTGGGACAGGGGGCGTCTACGAGCAGTACTTC
CSASGTGGVYEQYF
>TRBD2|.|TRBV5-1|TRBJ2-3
TGCGCCAGCAGCTTTAAGCGGGGGGACACAGATACGCAGTATTTT
CASSFKRGDTDTQYF
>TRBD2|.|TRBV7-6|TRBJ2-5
TGTGCCAGCAGCGCCCGGACTAGCGGGGACCACCAAGAGACCCAGTACTTC
CASSARTSGDHQETQYF
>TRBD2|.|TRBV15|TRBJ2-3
TGTGCCACCAGCACTAGCGGGGGGGCAGATACGCAGTATTTT
CATSTSGGADTQYF
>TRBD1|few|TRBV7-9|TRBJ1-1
TGTGCCAGCAGCTTCCATAGGGACAGGGGGCCCACTGAAGCTTTCTTT
CASSFHRDRGPTEAFF
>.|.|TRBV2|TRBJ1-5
TGTGCCAGCAGTCGAGAAACCCGTCAGCCCCAGCATTTT
CASSRETRQPQHF
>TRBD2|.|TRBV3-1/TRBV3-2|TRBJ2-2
TGTGCCAGTCTGGCGGGGGGCCCCCCCGGGGAGCTGTTTTTT
CASLAGGPPGELFF
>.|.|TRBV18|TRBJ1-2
TGTGCCAGCTCACCCCCGACTGATGGCTACACCTTC
CASSPPTDGYTF
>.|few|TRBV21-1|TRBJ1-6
TGTGCCAGTATGGGGAGGTCTAAGGCTTCACCCCTCCACTTT
CASMGRSKASPLHF
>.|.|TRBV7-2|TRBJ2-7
TGTGCCAGCAGCTTACCCTTCGGCTACGAGCAGTACTTC
CASSLPFGYEQYF
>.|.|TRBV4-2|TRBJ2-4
TGTGCCAGCAGCCAAGTCGGCCAGGGTAAAAACATTCAGTACTTC
CASSQVGQGKNIQYF
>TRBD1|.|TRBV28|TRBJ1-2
TGTGCCAGCACGGCAGGGGGCAGCTACACCTTC
CASTAGGSYTF
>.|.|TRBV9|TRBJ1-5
TGTGCCAGCAGCGTAGGGGCTAGCAATCAGCCCCAGCATTTT
CASSVGASNQPQHF
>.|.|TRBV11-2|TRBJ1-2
TGTGCCAGCAGCTTAGCGGCAGGAGGCGGGTATGGCTACACCTTC
CASSLAAGGGYGYTF
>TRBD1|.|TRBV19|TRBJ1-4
TGTGCCAGTAGAGGACAGGCGCCTAATGAAAAACTGTTTTTT
CASRGQAPNEKLFF
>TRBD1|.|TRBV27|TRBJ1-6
TGTGCCAGCCACAGGGGTCTGGGATCACCCCTCCACTTT
CASHRGLGSPLHF
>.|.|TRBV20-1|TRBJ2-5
TGCAGTGCTAGTCCAGCCCCGGCGGGGACCCAGTACTTC
CSASPAPAGTQYF
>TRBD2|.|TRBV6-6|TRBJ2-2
TGTGCCAGCACCCGGACTAGCGGGGGGAGGACCGGGGAGCTGTTTTTT
CASTRTSGGRTGELFF
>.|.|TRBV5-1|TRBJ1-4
TGCGCCAGCAGCTGGCAAGCTAATGAAAAACTGTTTTTT
CASSWQANEKLFF
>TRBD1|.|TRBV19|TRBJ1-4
TGTGCCAGTAGTAAGGACAGGGGGCCTGAAAAACTGTTTTTT
CASSKDRGPEKLFF
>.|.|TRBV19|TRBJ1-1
TGTGCCAGTAGTATGGGCCAGAAGTCTGGGGCTTTCTTT
CASSMGQKSGAFF
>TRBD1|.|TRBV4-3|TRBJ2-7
TGCGCCAGCAGCCTATCGGGACAGGGAGCCTACGAGCAGTACTTC
CASSLSGQGAYEQYF
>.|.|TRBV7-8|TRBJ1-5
TGTGCCAGCAGCTTGGCCGACAGAAATCAGCCCCAGCATTTT
CASSLADRNQPQHF
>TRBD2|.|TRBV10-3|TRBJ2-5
TGTGCCATCAGTGGAGGGCGGGGGGCCCAAGAGACCCAGTACTTC
CAISGGRGAQETQYF
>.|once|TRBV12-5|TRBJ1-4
TGTGCTAGTGGTTTGGGGAGAACAACTAATGAAAAACTGTTTTTT
CASGLGRTTNEKLFF
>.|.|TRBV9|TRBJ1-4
TGTGCCAGCAGCGACGGGACTGCTAATGAAAAACTGTTTTTT
CASSDGTANEKLFF
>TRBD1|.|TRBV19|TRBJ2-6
TGTGCCAGTAGTACGGACGACAGGGGAGTAGCTGGGGCCAACGTCCTGACTTTC
CASSTDDRGVAGANVLTF
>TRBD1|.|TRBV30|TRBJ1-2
TGTGCCTGGAGTGCGGGGACAGGGTCCTATGGCTACACCTTC
CAWSAGTGSYGYTF
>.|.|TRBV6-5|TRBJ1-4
TGTGCCAGCTCCCAGGGAGGCTACAATGAAAAACTGTTTTTT
CASSQGGYNEKLFF
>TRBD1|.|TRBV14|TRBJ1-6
TGTGCCAGCAGCCCAAGGGGGCCTCGGAATTCACCCCTCCACTTT
CASSPRGPRNSPLHF
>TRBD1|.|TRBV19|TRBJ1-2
TGTGCCAGTAGTATAGTTTGGCAGGGGGCAGCAAACTATGGCTACACCTTC
CASSIVWQGAANYGYTF
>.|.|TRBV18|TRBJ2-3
TGTGCCAGCTCACCAACAGGGCCAGATACGCAGTATTTT
CASSPTGPDTQYF
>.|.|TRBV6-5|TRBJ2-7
TGTGCCAGCAGGTCGGACAGCCTGGAGCAGTACTTC
CASRSDSLEQYF